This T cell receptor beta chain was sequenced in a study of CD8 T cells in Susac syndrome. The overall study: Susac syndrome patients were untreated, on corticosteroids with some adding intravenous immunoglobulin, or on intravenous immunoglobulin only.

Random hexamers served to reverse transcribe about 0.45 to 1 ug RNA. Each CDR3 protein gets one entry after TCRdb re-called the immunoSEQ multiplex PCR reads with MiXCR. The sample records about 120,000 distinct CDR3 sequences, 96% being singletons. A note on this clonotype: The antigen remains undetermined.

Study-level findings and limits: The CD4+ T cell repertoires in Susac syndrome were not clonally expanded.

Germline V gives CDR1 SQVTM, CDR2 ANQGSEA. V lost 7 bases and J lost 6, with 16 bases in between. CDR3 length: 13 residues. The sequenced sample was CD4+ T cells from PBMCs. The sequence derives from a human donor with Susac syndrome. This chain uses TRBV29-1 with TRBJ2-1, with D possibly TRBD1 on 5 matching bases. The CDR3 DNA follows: TGCAGCGCCCAGGGCGGACCGGGCAATGAGCAGTTCTTC. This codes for CSAQGGPGNEQFF.